A single sample is the source of the 2 T cell receptor beta chains below, sequenced in a study of T cells in women clearing cervical HPV infection. The data were produced by immunoSEQ multiplex PCR, yet TCRdb's version contains in-frame clones alone and is incomplete. Its table records about 15,000 clones. Sequencing was done on a sample of blood buffy coat. These receptors came from a woman between 18 and 70 years old with a cervical HPV16 infection that either progressed to CIN3+ or cleared (not recorded which).

Comments on this clone: The read ends 3 residues shy of where the CDR3 ends; the end is completed using the germline J gene. The chain links TRBV5-1 to TRBJ1-2; D may be TRBD1 (6 bases). Germline V CDR1 and CDR2: SGHRS, YFSETQ. V lost 1 base to trimming and J lost 4 bases, with 11 bases between them. CDR3 length: 14 amino acids. The part of the CDR3 DNA that was read is TGCGCCAGCAGCTTGAACAGGGAAGGCTATGGC. This encodes CASSLNREGYG. The full-length CDR3 reads as CASSLNREGYGYTF.

CDR3 DNA (partial): TGTGCCAGCAGCTTCGGACAGGGAGGAGAGACG. Protein: CASSFGQGGET. The full CDR3 protein reads CASSFGQGGETQYF. The V call is TRBV7-9, the J call TRBJ2-3; 8 bases line up with TRBD1. The read is 3 residues too short to cover the CDR3 end, so that end is filled in from the germline J gene. Germline-derived CDR1 and CDR2 are SEHNR and FQNEAQ (reference sequence). The CDR3 runs 14 residues. Based on the CDR3 plus reference TRBV7-9 and TRBJ2-3, the full variable domain is DTGVSQNPRHKITKRGQNVTFRCDPISEHNRLYWYRQTLGQGPEFLTYFQNEAQLEKSRLLSDRFSAERPKGSFSTLEIQRTEQGDSAMYLCASSFGQGGETQYFGPGTRLTVL.